Below, 12 T cell receptor beta chains from the same sample are listed, as sequenced in a study of blood T cell repertoires in COVID-19. Measured with immunoSEQ multiplex PCR; TCRdb has only the in-frame clones, and not every one. The sample lists 200,000 to 250,000 clones; about 85% were seen once. Material for sequencing was peripheral blood. Every receptor here comes from a man under 40 who had recovered from COVID-19.

This rearrangement joins TRBV6-5 to TRBJ1-1; D is unclear. The ends were cut back, 6 bases at V and 3 bases at J, with 17 bases in the middle. Germline loops: CDR1 MNHEY, CDR2 SVGAGI. The CDR3 has 15 residues. The CDR3 DNA follows: TGTGCCAGCAGCCAACGATCAAACGGGGACACTGAAGCTTTCTTT. It codes for CASSQRSNGDTEAFF.

The rearrangement uses TRBV15 and TRBJ2-2, with 7 bases matching TRBD2. CDR3 size: 16 residues. J lost 5 bases, V lost 0 bases, and 6 bases had no gene match. The germline V gene encodes CDR1 LNHNV and CDR2 YYDKDF (reference sequence). For the CDR3, the DNA is TGTGCCACCAGCAGAGATCGGGAGGCCGGAACCGGGGAGCTGTTTTTT. Translated: CATSRDREAGTGELFF.

DNA of the CDR3: TGTGCCAGCAGCATACAGGGGGCGCAGAGAGCTTTCTTT. It translates to CASSIQGAQRAFF. The chain carries TRBV5-4 and TRBJ1-1; 9 nucleotides align to TRBD1. Germline V gene data show CDR1 as SGHNT and CDR2 as YYREEE (reference sequence). Losses at the gene ends were 4 bases for V and 10 bases for J; bases not matched to a gene: 8. The CDR3 contains 13 residues.

The genes are TRBV7-2 and TRBJ1-2; a possible D gene is TRBD1 (5 bases). V lost 5 bases and J 3 bases, leaving 19 bases between the germline ends. There are 16 residues in the CDR3. CDR1 SGHTA and CDR2 FQGNSA come from the germline V gene. CDR3 region: CASSRNPQGADYGYTF. CDR3 coding DNA: TGTGCCAGCAGCCGCAACCCTCAGGGCGCGGACTATGGCTACACCTTC.

The V call is TRBV4-1, the J call TRBJ1-2; D not certain. V was trimmed by 3 bases and J by 5 bases, leaving 10 bases between them. Looked up from germline, CDR1 is MGHRA and CDR2 is YSYEKL. The CDR3 has 13 amino acids. In DNA form, the CDR3 reads TGCGCCAGCAGCCAGCGGCCGAGATATGGCTACACCTTC. This encodes CASSQRPRYGYTF.

This clone was counted only a few times. The chain couples TRBV12-1 to TRBJ2-1; the table's TRBD1 call for D was not verified on the DNA. TRBV12-1 represents a pseudogene. The CDR3 totals 17 residues. DNA of the CDR3: TGTGCCAGCAGCCAACCTACAGGGGGCGCAGACTACAATGAGCAGTTCTTC. Translated, it gives CASSQPTGGADYNEQFF.

The genes are TRBV28 and TRBJ1-5; the match to TRBD1 covers 7 bases. From germline, CDR1 is MDHEN and CDR2 SYDVKM. This CDR3 contains 15 residues. Trimming cost V 6 bases and J 4 bases; bases outside gene matches: 9. CDR3 in DNA: TGTGCCAGCAGGGAAGAGACAGGGCCGAATCAGCCCCAGCATTTT. Amino acids: CASREETGPNQPQHF.

The gene calls are TRBV7-8 and TRBJ2-7, with D possibly being TRBD1 (5 bases). Per the germline V gene, CDR1 is SGHVS and CDR2 is FQNEAQ. V was cut by 5 bases and J by 0 bases, with 8 bases left in between. CDR3 length: 13 amino acids. The CDR3 reads CASSPDSSYEQYF. As DNA, the CDR3 is TGTGCCAGCAGCCCCGACAGCTCCTACGAGCAGTACTTC.

This sequence joins TRBV7-2 and TRBJ2-2; D is undetermined. The length of the CDR3 is 15 residues. The V gene's germline CDR1 is SGHTA and CDR2 FQGNSA. The V and J ends lost 5 bases and 3 bases respectively, with 13 bases between them. The CDR3 nucleotides are TGTGCCAGCAGCCCTAGTGTGGGTTACACCGGGGAGCTGTTTTTT. Protein product: CASSPSVGYTGELFF. Using reference TRBV7-2 and TRBJ2-2 for the parts outside the CDR3, the full variable domain is GAGVSQSPSNKVTEKGKDVELRCDPISGHTALYWYRQSLGQGLEFLIYFQGNSAPDKSGLPSDRFSAERTGGSVSTLTIQRTQQEDSAVYLCASSPSVGYTGELFFGEGSRLTVL.

This clone was seen a few times. V is TRBV27 and J is TRBJ2-2; 12 bases fit TRBD2. The CDR3 loop spans 14 amino acids. After removal of 6 bases from V and 8 bases from J, the junction contained 4 bases not matched to a gene. Germline CDR1 and CDR2: MNHEY and SMNVEV (reference sequence). In DNA, the CDR3 is TGTGCCAGCAGGGCTAGCGGGGGGGCAGGGGAGCTGTTTTTT. As protein: CASRASGGAGELFF.

V usage is TRBV21-1 and J usage is TRBJ1-5; TRBD1, as called in the table, went unchecked against the DNA. TRBV21-1 is a recognized pseudogene. The CDR3 consists of 24 residues. The CDR3 spells CASSKDTSRRDRGLSLAGNQPQHF. As DNA, the CDR3 is TGTGCCAGCAGCAAAGACACCTCGAGAAGGGACAGGGGGCTCTCTTTAGCTGGCAATCAGCCCCAGCATTTT.

The genes are TRBV7-9 and TRBJ1-4; TRBD1 matches 9 bases. The CDR3 runs 15 residues. Germline CDR1 SEHNR, CDR2 FQNEAQ (reference sequence). The trim removed 8 bases at V and 4 bases at J, leaving 8 bases unmatched. CDR3 amino acids: CASAGQGPLNEKLFF. The CDR3 DNA is TGTGCCAGCGCAGGACAGGGGCCCCTTAATGAAAAACTGTTTTTT. Complete variable domain (other parts from reference TRBV7-9 and TRBJ1-4): DTGVSQNPRHKITKRGQNVTFRCDPISEHNRLYWYRQTLGQGPEFLTYFQNEAQLEKSRLLSDRFSAERPKGSFSTLEIQRTEQGDSAMYLCASAGQGPLNEKLFFGSGTQLSVL.